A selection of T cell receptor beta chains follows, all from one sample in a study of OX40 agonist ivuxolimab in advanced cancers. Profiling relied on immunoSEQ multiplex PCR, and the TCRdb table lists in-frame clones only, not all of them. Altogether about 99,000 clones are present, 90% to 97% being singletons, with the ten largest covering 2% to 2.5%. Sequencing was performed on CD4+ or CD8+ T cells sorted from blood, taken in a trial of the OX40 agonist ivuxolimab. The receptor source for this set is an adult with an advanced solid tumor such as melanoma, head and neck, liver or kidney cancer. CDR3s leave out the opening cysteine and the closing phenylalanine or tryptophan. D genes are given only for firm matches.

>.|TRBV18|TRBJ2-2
ASSPPDVNTGELF
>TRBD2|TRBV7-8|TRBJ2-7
ASSSGLALGEQY
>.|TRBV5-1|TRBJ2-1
ASSDARDLALEQF
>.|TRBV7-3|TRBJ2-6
ASRGSGANVLT
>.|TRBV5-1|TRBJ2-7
ASSLEGSVGEQY
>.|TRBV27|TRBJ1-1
ASQCRMNTEAF
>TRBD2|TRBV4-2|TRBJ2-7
ASSQAGTKSYEQY
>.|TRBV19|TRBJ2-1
ASSMGGLDNEQF
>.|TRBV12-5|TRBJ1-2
ASAPDGYGYT
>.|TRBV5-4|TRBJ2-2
ASSSTGELF
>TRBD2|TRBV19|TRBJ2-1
ASSRVAGGYNEQF
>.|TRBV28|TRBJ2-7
ASSLVMAYEQY
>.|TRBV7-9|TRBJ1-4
ASSLLGEATNEKLF
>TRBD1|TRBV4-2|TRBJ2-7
ASSQEGTGGFYEQY
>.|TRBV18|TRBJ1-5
ASSPVAGGYQPQH
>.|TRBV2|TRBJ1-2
ASIPVGDYGYT
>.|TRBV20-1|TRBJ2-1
SARDLEQF
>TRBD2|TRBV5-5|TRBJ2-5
ASSTAGSKETQY
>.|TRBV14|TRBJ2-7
ASSPFRGSYEQY
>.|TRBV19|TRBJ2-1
ASSYSGSYNEQF
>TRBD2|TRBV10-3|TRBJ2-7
AIRGGEPYEQY
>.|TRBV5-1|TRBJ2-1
ASSLEIANEQF
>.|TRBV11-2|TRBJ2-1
ASSWTGGEQF
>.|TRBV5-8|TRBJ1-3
ASSLREAGNTIY
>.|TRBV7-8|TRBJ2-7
ASSLASEGAGEQY
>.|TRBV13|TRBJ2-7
ASSSFRYEQY
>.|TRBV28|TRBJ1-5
ASSSTDYSNQPQH
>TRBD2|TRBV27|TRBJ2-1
ASSYVAGVVEYNEQF
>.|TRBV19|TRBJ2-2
ATSPGGGTGELF
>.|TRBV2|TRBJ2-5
ASRDYNSGSRPGTQY
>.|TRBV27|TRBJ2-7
ASSFAGSSYEQY
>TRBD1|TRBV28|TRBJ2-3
ASSFNQGAGTDTQY
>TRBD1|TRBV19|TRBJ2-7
ASSIGTGAVYEQY
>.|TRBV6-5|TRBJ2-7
ASSPGIGGMNEQY
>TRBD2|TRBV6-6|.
ASSQGLAGGEQY
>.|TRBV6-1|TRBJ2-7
ASRLGPREQY
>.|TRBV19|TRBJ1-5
ASSIGGNGNQPQH
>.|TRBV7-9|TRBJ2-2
ASSLSGLSGELF
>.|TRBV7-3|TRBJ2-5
ASSLAPGETQY
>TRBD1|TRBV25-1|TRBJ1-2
ASSEGTVIYGYT
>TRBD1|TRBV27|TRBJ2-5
ASSDPGGQETQY
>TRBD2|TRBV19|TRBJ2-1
ATRLAGVGEQF
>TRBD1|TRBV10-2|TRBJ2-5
ASSESGQGGQTQY